Shown below are 14 T cell receptor beta chains from a single sample sequenced in a study of cytomegalovirus exposure and HLA in healthy donors. The PCR contained 60 Vbeta and 13 Jbeta primers. The table came from immunoSEQ multiplex PCR; TCRdb's copy has only in-frame clones and leaves some out. The sample has over 100,000 clones, about 8.5% seen once; the top ten hold approximately 5%. Sequenced input: PBMCs. The receptors were sampled from a man aged 40-55 years in good health and CMV-seronegative.

The chain carries TRBV4-1 and TRBJ2-5, with a tentative D call TRBD1 (5 bases). Germline CDR1 MGHRA, CDR2 YSYEKL. CDR3 length equals 17 residues. V was pared by 1 base and J by 4 bases, with 19 bases between. In nucleotides, the CDR3 is TGCGCCAGCAGCCAAGCGGTATACCAGGGTCCGGGAGAGACCCAGTACTTC. It specifies CASSQAVYQGPGETQYF.

This clone has only a few counts. The chain carries TRBV5-4 and TRBJ2-7; D perhaps matches TRBD2 (6 bases). The CDR3 covers 14 residues. Looked up from germline, CDR1 is SGHNT and CDR2 is YYREEE (reference sequence). The V end lost 0 bases, the J end lost 2 bases, and 9 bases lay between the germline ends. CDR3 loop: CASSLEGGTYEQYF. For the CDR3, the DNA is TGTGCCAGCAGCTTGGAGGGCGGGACCTACGAGCAGTACTTC.

The chain recombines TRBV27 with TRBJ2-2; D perhaps matches TRBD1 (6 bases). Trimming left V 6 bases short and J 8 bases short, with 10 bases between. Germline values: CDR1 MNHEY, CDR2 SMNVEV (reference sequence). There are 12 residues in the CDR3. CDR3 in DNA: TGTGCCAGCAGCCCCGGGACAGGGGAGCTGTTTTTT. Encoded protein: CASSPGTGELFF.

This chain connects TRBV7-9 to TRBJ2-5; D is uncertain. Judging by the DNA end, TRBJ2-7 fits better; the J call may be wrong. This CDR3 is 13 amino acids long. Germline V gene data show CDR1 as SEHNR and CDR2 as FQNEAQ (reference sequence). In DNA form, the CDR3 reads TGTGCCAGCACCCCTAGACTCAGCTACGAGCAGTACTTC. It translates to CASTPRLSYEQYF.

This rearrangement joins TRBV7-9 to TRBJ2-7; 8 bases are a match to TRBD1. CDR1 is SEHNR and CDR2 is FQNEAQ in the germline V gene (reference sequence). V trimming: 4 bases; J trimming: 2 bases; junction bases outside the gene matches: 10. CDR3 length equals 16 residues. The DNA for the CDR3 is TGTGCCAGCAGCTCGCAAGGGACAGGCCGCCCCTACGAGCAGTACTTC. It yields the protein CASSSQGTGRPYEQYF.

The chain joins TRBV19 to TRBJ1-4; TRBD1 is a possible D gene (6 bases). Trimming removed 7 bases from V and 3 bases from J, with 15 bases in between. CDR1 is LNHDA and CDR2 is SQIVND in the germline V gene (reference sequence). The CDR3 runs 15 residues. CDR3 bases: TGTGCCAGTACCACTGGGGGCCAGTCTAATGAAAAACTGTTTTTT. Translated, it gives CASTTGGQSNEKLFF.

The V call is TRBV6-6, the J call TRBJ2-7, with D tentatively TRBD2 (6 bases). This CDR3 has 14 amino acids. Trimming took off 6 bases at V and 5 bases at J, with 17 bases between the two ends. The germline gives CDR1 MNHNY, CDR2 SVGAGI (reference sequence). The CDR3 sequence: CASSTGLGFNEQYF. The DNA for the CDR3 is TGTGCCAGCAGCACGGGACTCGGTTTTAACGAGCAGTACTTC.

V usage is TRBV15 and J usage is TRBJ1-5; D is perhaps TRBD1 (5 bases). Trimming took off 4 bases at V and 4 bases at J, with 11 bases between the two ends. From germline, CDR1 is LNHNV and CDR2 YYDKDF (reference sequence). The CDR3 length is 14 residues. This CDR3 is CATSTGTDNQPQHF. CDR3 in DNA: TGTGCCACCAGCACCGGGACTGATAATCAGCCCCAGCATTTT.

This clone turned up a few times. The chain combines TRBV28 with TRBJ2-7, with TRBD2 matching over 8 bases. Germline V gene sequence: CDR1 MDHEN, CDR2 SYDVKM. The CDR3 is made up of 15 amino acids. J lost 0 bases, V lost 7 bases, and 8 bases had no gene match. The CDR3 nucleotides are TGTGCCAGCATCGGCGGCGGGGGGCTCTCCTACGAGCAGTACTTC. It yields the protein CASIGGGGLSYEQYF.

The chain couples TRBV6-5 to TRBJ2-5, with D perhaps matching TRBD2 (6 bases). The CDR3 runs 15 residues. Deletions cut 0 bases from V and 4 bases from J, with 12 bases between. Germline V gives CDR1 MNHEY, CDR2 SVGAGI. The CDR3 protein is CASSYSVGGGETQYF. The CDR3 coding sequence is TGTGCCAGCAGTTACTCAGTTGGGGGAGGAGAGACCCAGTACTTC.

The chain couples TRBV19 to TRBJ1-4, with TRBD1 matching 8 bases. Germline V gene lookup returns CDR1 LNHDA and CDR2 SQIVND (reference sequence). The CDR3 contains 16 residues. The trim removed 3 bases at V and 8 bases at J, leaving 11 bases unmatched. The CDR3 spells CASSIGQGGTGEKLFF. The CDR3 bases are TGTGCCAGTAGTATTGGACAGGGTGGGACTGGCGAAAAACTGTTTTTT. The full variable domain, with the rest looked up from reference TRBV19 and TRBJ1-4, is DGGITQSPKYLFRKEGQNVTLSCEQNLNHDAMYWYRQDPGQGLRLIYYSQIVNDFQKGDIAEGYSVSREKKESFPLTVTSAQKNPTAFYLCASSIGQGGTGEKLFFGSGTQLSVL.

This clone was counted a few times. The chain joins TRBV5-1 to TRBJ1-2, with D perhaps TRBD1 (6 bases). The V gene's germline CDR1 is SGHRS and CDR2 YFSETQ. Trimming pared 0 bases from V and 1 base from J, leaving 10 bases between. This CDR3 has 15 residues. The CDR3 DNA sequence: TGCGCCAGCAGCTTGGGACAGGCCCATAACTATGGCTACACCTTC. Protein product: CASSLGQAHNYGYTF.

The chain uses TRBV2 and TRBJ2-7; TRBD1 matches 8 bases. V lost 5 bases, J lost 4 bases, and 7 bases stayed unmatched. The CDR3 spans 14 residues. The V gene's germline CDR1 is SNHLY and CDR2 FYNNEI. CDR3 DNA: TGTGCCAGCAGTCGACAGGGGCCTACGTACGAGCAGTACTTC. It translates to CASSRQGPTYEQYF.

This clone occurred once. The V and J genes are TRBV11-2 and TRBJ1-1; D not certain. V lost 1 base to trimming and J lost 1 base, with 7 bases between them. Germline CDR1 SGHAT, CDR2 FQNNGV. This CDR3 has 14 amino acids. Here the CDR3 reads CASSLVRQNTEAFF. The CDR3 nucleotides are TGTGCCAGCAGCTTAGTTAGACAGAACACTGAAGCTTTCTTT.